The rows below give T cell receptor beta chains drawn from one sample of a study of cytomegalovirus exposure and HLA in healthy donors. Assay: immunoSEQ multiplex PCR; the TCRdb copy retains only in-frame clones and omits some. With tens of thousands of clones in the sample, the ten largest clones hold about 12%. Sequencing input: PBMCs. The receptors shown here come from a woman aged 55-70 years in good health and CMV-seropositive. The CDR3 runs from the conserved cysteine through the conserved F or W. The D gene is left open where the match is weak.

d_gene: TRBD2; j_gene: TRBJ2-1; v_gene: TRBV6-6; CDR3nt: TGTGCCAGCAGTCCTCCGACTAGCGGGGGGGCAAATGAGCAGTTCTTC; CDR3aa: CASSPPTSGGANEQFF
d_gene: NA; j_gene: TRBJ1-4; v_gene: TRBV28; CDR3nt: TGTGCCAGCAGCGGGATACATTCAAAGTTGGAAAAACTGTTTTTT; CDR3aa: CASSGIHSKLEKLFF
d_gene: NA; j_gene: TRBJ2-2; v_gene: TRBV2; CDR3nt: TGTGCCAGCAAGCAGCGGATTCTTACCGGGGAGCTGTTTTTT; CDR3aa: CASKQRILTGELFF
d_gene: TRBD1; j_gene: TRBJ1-1; v_gene: TRBV4-3; CDR3nt: TGCGCCAGCAGCCAGAGGACAGGGGACACTGAAGCTTTCTTT; CDR3aa: CASSQRTGDTEAFF
d_gene: NA; j_gene: TRBJ2-7; v_gene: TRBV28; CDR3nt: TGTGCCAGCAGTTTAAGCAGGAACGAGCAGTACTTC; CDR3aa: CASSLSRNEQYF
d_gene: TRBD1; j_gene: TRBJ1-5; v_gene: TRBV4-1; CDR3nt: TGCGCCAGCAGCCAAGGACAGGGTAACGACCCTTACCAGCCCCAGCATTTT; CDR3aa: CASSQGQGNDPYQPQHF
d_gene: TRBD1; j_gene: TRBJ1-2; v_gene: TRBV27; CDR3nt: TGTGCCAGCAGGGGTCGACAGGGGGCTTTTGTCAGCTATGGCTACACCTTC; CDR3aa: CASRGRQGAFVSYGYTF
d_gene: NA; j_gene: TRBJ1-2; v_gene: TRBV29-1; CDR3nt: TGCAGCGTTCTAGACCGAAGAGGCTACACCTTC; CDR3aa: CSVLDRRGYTF
d_gene: TRBD1; j_gene: TRBJ1-1; v_gene: TRBV7-8; CDR3nt: TGTGCCAGCAGCTTACCCGGAGACAGGGTCGACACTGAAGCTTTCTTT; CDR3aa: CASSLPGDRVDTEAFF
d_gene: NA; j_gene: TRBJ1-1; v_gene: TRBV11-3; CDR3nt: TGTGCCAGCAGCTCCGACACTGAAGCTTTCTTT; CDR3aa: CASSSDTEAFF
d_gene: TRBD1; j_gene: TRBJ2-7; v_gene: TRBV27; CDR3nt: TGTGCCAGCAGTTTCCGCCCTCCGGAAACGACAGGGGGGAAATACGAGCAGTACTTC; CDR3aa: CASSFRPPETTGGKYEQYF
d_gene: NA; j_gene: TRBJ2-7; v_gene: TRBV5-1; CDR3nt: TGCGCCAGCAGCTCGGGAGCCTGGGGCGACGAGCAGTACTTC; CDR3aa: CASSSGAWGDEQYF
d_gene: NA; j_gene: TRBJ2-2; v_gene: TRBV5-1; CDR3nt: TGCGCCAGCAGCTTGGCTAATACGAACACCGGGGAGCTGTTTTTT; CDR3aa: CASSLANTNTGELFF
d_gene: TRBD2; j_gene: TRBJ2-5; v_gene: TRBV6-1; CDR3nt: TGTGCCAGCAGCCGAGTCGGGGGGGCTGGGGAGACCCAGTACTTC; CDR3aa: CASSRVGGAGETQYF
d_gene: TRBD2; j_gene: TRBJ2-3; v_gene: TRBV4-1; CDR3nt: TGCGCCAGCAGCCGAGCGCACCGTTCTAGCGGGGGAAGGGGAGATACGCAGTATTTT; CDR3aa: CASSRAHRSSGGRGDTQYF
d_gene: NA; j_gene: TRBJ1-1; v_gene: TRBV29-1; CDR3nt: TGCAGCGTTGAGTGGCAGGGGCTGGGTGCTTTCTTT; CDR3aa: CSVEWQGLGAFF
d_gene: TRBD1; j_gene: TRBJ2-7; v_gene: TRBV4-2; CDR3nt: TGTGCCAGCAGCCAAAGGGACAGCCCATCCTACGAGCAGTACTTC; CDR3aa: CASSQRDSPSYEQYF
d_gene: TRBD1; j_gene: TRBJ1-6; v_gene: TRBV28; CDR3nt: TGTGCCACCGGGACAGGTGGGGTTTGGACCCTCCACTTT; CDR3aa: CATGTGGVWTLHF
d_gene: TRBD1; j_gene: TRBJ1-4; v_gene: TRBV11-2; CDR3nt: TGTGCCAGCAGCCGAGCGGGACAGGGGGGGGAAAAACTGTTTTTT; CDR3aa: CASSRAGQGGEKLFF
d_gene: NA; j_gene: TRBJ1-4; v_gene: TRBV29-1; CDR3nt: TGCAGCGTTGAAGTAGGGGGTACAACTAATGAAAAACTGTTTTTT; CDR3aa: CSVEVGGTTNEKLFF
d_gene: NA; j_gene: TRBJ1-1; v_gene: TRBV10-3; CDR3nt: TGTGCCATCAGTTCGAGCCCATTACTCGGGGGGAACACTGAAGCTTTCTTT; CDR3aa: CAISSSPLLGGNTEAFF
d_gene: NA; j_gene: TRBJ1-6; v_gene: TRBV27; CDR3nt: TGTGCCAGCAGTTCCGCCAGGGGCTACAATTCACCCCTACACTTT; CDR3aa: CASSSARGYNSPLHF
d_gene: NA; j_gene: TRBJ2-7; v_gene: TRBV5-1; CDR3nt: TGCGCCAGCAGCTTGGTAGGCAGGCTCGAAGAGCAGTACTTC; CDR3aa: CASSLVGRLEEQYF
d_gene: TRBD2; j_gene: TRBJ2-1; v_gene: TRBV6-8; CDR3nt: TGTGCCAGCAGTCTAGCGGGGAGCTCCTACAATGAGCAGTTCTTC; CDR3aa: CASSLAGSSYNEQFF
d_gene: NA; j_gene: TRBJ1-2; v_gene: TRBV5-5; CDR3nt: TGTGCCAGCAGCTCCCCCGGACAGAGTAACTATGGCTACACCTTC; CDR3aa: CASSSPGQSNYGYTF
d_gene: NA; j_gene: TRBJ1-2; v_gene: TRBV6-1; CDR3nt: TGTGCCAGCAGTGAAGGACAGTTCTATGGCTACACCTTC; CDR3aa: CASSEGQFYGYTF
d_gene: NA; j_gene: TRBJ1-6; v_gene: TRBV10-3; CDR3nt: TGTGCCATCTCGGGAGGGCAGTCCTATAATTCACCCCTCCACTTT; CDR3aa: CAISGGQSYNSPLHF
d_gene: NA; j_gene: TRBJ1-5; v_gene: TRBV6-1; CDR3nt: TGTGCCAGCAGTGAAGGGACGGACAGTAACGGCAATCAGCCCCAGCATTTT; CDR3aa: CASSEGTDSNGNQPQHF
d_gene: TRBD2; j_gene: TRBJ2-5; v_gene: TRBV7-2; CDR3nt: TGTGCCAGCAGCTCCCCTCCCGGGGGGGAAGAGACCCAGTACTTC; CDR3aa: CASSSPPGGEETQYF
d_gene: NA; j_gene: TRBJ1-2; v_gene: TRBV28; CDR3nt: TGTGCCAGCACTCCCTTGGGGCGAACCACTAACTATGGCTACACCTTC; CDR3aa: CASTPLGRTTNYGYTF
d_gene: NA; j_gene: TRBJ2-7; v_gene: TRBV5-1; CDR3nt: TGCGCCAGCAGCCCAGGGACAATCCCCTCCTACGAGCAGTACTTC; CDR3aa: CASSPGTIPSYEQYF
d_gene: NA; j_gene: TRBJ1-4; v_gene: TRBV28; CDR3nt: TGTGCCAGTACAGGTCCCCTTAATGAAAAACTGTTTTTT; CDR3aa: CASTGPLNEKLFF
d_gene: TRBD2; j_gene: TRBJ2-1; v_gene: TRBV5-1; CDR3nt: TGCGCCAGCAGCTTGGTGTTAGCGGGGGGCTATGAGCAGTTCTTC; CDR3aa: CASSLVLAGGYEQFF
d_gene: NA; j_gene: TRBJ2-1; v_gene: TRBV20-1; CDR3nt: TGCAGTGCTAGAGATACGGGGGAGCAGTTCTTC; CDR3aa: CSARDTGEQFF
d_gene: NA; j_gene: TRBJ1-5; v_gene: TRBV4-1; CDR3nt: TGCGCCAGCAGCCAAGAAGGGGGAATAGGAAATCAGCCCCAGCATTTT; CDR3aa: CASSQEGGIGNQPQHF
d_gene: NA; j_gene: TRBJ1-3; v_gene: TRBV4-2; CDR3nt: TGTGCCAGCAGCCGTTCGCCTGGTGGAGCTAGAGGGCAGGACTCTGGAAACACCATATATTTT; CDR3aa: CASSRSPGGARGQDSGNTIYF
d_gene: NA; j_gene: TRBJ1-5; v_gene: TRBV7-2; CDR3nt: TGTGCCAGCAGCTTAGAAGTAGCAGCAAATCAGCCCCAGCATTTT; CDR3aa: CASSLEVAANQPQHF
d_gene: TRBD1; j_gene: TRBJ1-2; v_gene: TRBV9; CDR3nt: TGTGCCAGCAGCATGACAGGGGGGTCTAGCTATGGCTACACCTTC; CDR3aa: CASSMTGGSSYGYTF
d_gene: TRBD1; j_gene: TRBJ1-2; v_gene: TRBV5-1; CDR3nt: TGCGCCAGCAGCATGGGACAGCCTTATGGCTACACCTTC; CDR3aa: CASSMGQPYGYTF
d_gene: TRBD2; j_gene: TRBJ2-3; v_gene: TRBV9; CDR3nt: TGTGCCAGCAGCGCTAGCGGGGGGATTTCCACAGATACGCAGTATTTT; CDR3aa: CASSASGGISTDTQYF
d_gene: NA; j_gene: TRBJ2-7; v_gene: TRBV5-1; CDR3nt: TGCGCCAGCAGCTTGGATGTATACTACGAGCAGTACTTC; CDR3aa: CASSLDVYYEQYF
d_gene: NA; j_gene: TRBJ1-5; v_gene: TRBV4-1; CDR3nt: TGCGCCAGCAGCCAAGATAGGCAGGGTGGGCAGCCCCAGCATTTT; CDR3aa: CASSQDRQGGQPQHF
d_gene: NA; j_gene: TRBJ1-1; v_gene: TRBV28; CDR3nt: TGTGCCAGCAGTCCACGGGATTTTGAAGCTTTCTTT; CDR3aa: CASSPRDFEAFF
d_gene: TRBD1; j_gene: TRBJ1-2; v_gene: TRBV7-8; CDR3nt: TGTGCCAGCAGCTTAGGGGACAGGCCGGTGTATGGCTACACCTTC; CDR3aa: CASSLGDRPVYGYTF
d_gene: TRBD2; j_gene: TRBJ2-3; v_gene: TRBV5-1; CDR3nt: TGCGCCAGCAGCTTGGCCGGTAGCGGGGGTAGCACAGATACGCAGTATTTT; CDR3aa: CASSLAGSGGSTDTQYF
d_gene: NA; j_gene: TRBJ2-7; v_gene: TRBV5-1; CDR3nt: TGCGCCAGCAGCTGGGTCGGGGGGGACAGAAGTAGTGGGTACGAGCAGTACTTC; CDR3aa: CASSWVGGDRSSGYEQYF
d_gene: TRBD1; j_gene: TRBJ2-7; v_gene: TRBV7-9; CDR3nt: TGTGCCAGCAGCACCGGGACAGAGCCATACGAGCAGTACTTC; CDR3aa: CASSTGTEPYEQYF
d_gene: NA; j_gene: TRBJ2-5; v_gene: TRBV18; CDR3nt: TGTGCCAGCTCACCAAGAGCAGAGACCCAGTACTTC; CDR3aa: CASSPRAETQYF
d_gene: TRBD1; j_gene: TRBJ1-1; v_gene: TRBV9; CDR3nt: TGTGCCAGCAGCGTAGACGGACAGGGGGCTGAAGCTTTCTTT; CDR3aa: CASSVDGQGAEAFF
d_gene: TRBD1; j_gene: TRBJ2-7; v_gene: TRBV11-2; CDR3nt: TGTGCCAGCAGCTTAGCGACAGGGGGGGCCTACGAGCAGTACTTC; CDR3aa: CASSLATGGAYEQYF
d_gene: NA; j_gene: TRBJ1-1; v_gene: TRBV18; CDR3nt: TGTGCCAGCTCACCACTAGAGGGGGACACTGAAGCTTTCTTT; CDR3aa: CASSPLEGDTEAFF
d_gene: TRBD1; j_gene: TRBJ2-2; v_gene: TRBV29-1; CDR3nt: TGCAGCGTTGGACAGGGCACCGGGGAGCTGTTTTTT; CDR3aa: CSVGQGTGELFF
d_gene: NA; j_gene: TRBJ2-2; v_gene: TRBV9; CDR3nt: TGTGCCAGCAGCCCACCGCGCCTGCAGGACACCGGGGAGCTGTTTTTT; CDR3aa: CASSPPRLQDTGELFF
d_gene: TRBD1; j_gene: TRBJ1-1; v_gene: TRBV9; CDR3nt: TGTGCCAGCAGCACTACGACAGGGGTTGGCACTGAAGCTTTCTTT; CDR3aa: CASSTTTGVGTEAFF
d_gene: NA; j_gene: TRBJ1-4; v_gene: TRBV7-2; CDR3nt: TGTGCCAGCACTGGGAGGGATGAAAAACTGTTTTTT; CDR3aa: CASTGRDEKLFF
d_gene: NA; j_gene: TRBJ2-7; v_gene: TRBV19; CDR3nt: TGTGCCAGTAGCTCGGGGGGCGCGGGACTCTACGAGCAGTACTTC; CDR3aa: CASSSGGAGLYEQYF
d_gene: NA; j_gene: TRBJ1-5; v_gene: TRBV19; CDR3nt: TGTGCCAGTAGGGGCAGGGAACAGCCCCAGCATTTT; CDR3aa: CASRGREQPQHF
d_gene: NA; j_gene: TRBJ1-5; v_gene: TRBV7-8; CDR3nt: TGTGCCAGCAGCTTAGTATCCGGGAATCAGCCCCAGCATTTT; CDR3aa: CASSLVSGNQPQHF
d_gene: NA; j_gene: TRBJ1-1; v_gene: TRBV11-2; CDR3nt: TGTGCCAGCAGCTTAGAAGCTGCGGTCCTCACTGAAGCTTTCTTT; CDR3aa: CASSLEAAVLTEAFF